Reported below is one T cell receptor beta chain. The clone's antigen remains unknown. The sample holds no much larger clone one base away, and base qualities are not on file. Measured from the cysteine to the phenylalanine, the CDR3 is 13 residues long. Here the CDR3 DNA is all that survives: 39 bases in frame from base 1. The junction shows trimming of 9 bases on V and 1 base on J, and the gene matches do not reach 4 bases of it. Per the germline V gene, MDHEN is the CDR1 and SYDVKM is the CDR2. These data come from a study of response to subunit inactivated influenza vaccine (dated by TCRdb to 2017 to 2018). At the level of the whole study: The study used deep quantitative T cell receptor repertoire profiling to track responses to a trivalent subunit inactivated influenza vaccine. Study-level results and caveats: The authors proposed that each seasonal influenza vaccination may bring in only a limited number of new T cells.

The protocol used for the library was RT-PCR. TCRdb shows the sequencer as Illumina HiSeq 2500. TCRdb ran its own pipeline on the public reads, namely fastp trimming at Q25 and MiXCR clone calling, and kept in-frame beta chains. For every CDR3 protein sequence, its rows merge into one entry that carries the most common genes and DNA. For this sample the table gives roughly 460,000 distinct CDR3 sequences, of which approximately 11% were detected only once. The ten top clones hold more than 10% of the sample. Sample time point, as interpreted from the label and publication: 45 days after influenza vaccine administration.

This receptor chain uses TRBV28 and TRBJ2-7; TRBD1 matches 9 bases in the middle. Sequenced material: PBMCs from blood, taken more than 35 days after vaccination. The TCR was taken from a man in his fifties or sixties who received an inactivated influenza vaccine. Donor details come from another sample of the same person, matched by shared clones. CDR3 protein: CASNRGRSYEQYF. In nucleotide form, the sequence is TGTGCCAGTAACAGGGGGCGGTCCTACGAGCAGTACTTC.